There are many counts of the clone carrying this TCR beta chain. Authors' analysis steps: What underpinned the distant-metastasis classifier for papillary thyroid cancer was the set of CDR3 differences across clinicopathological groups. TCRdb reanalyzed the PCR reads via MiXCR. The V and J calls follow TCRdb's processing rather than the paper's. The table shows 24,000 or so clones, with around 13% occurring only once. Treatment of any kind had been given to no patient before thyroid surgery. This sample stems from a study of metastatic and nonmetastatic thyroid tumors. Study-level information: Repertoires of blood and of tissue (tumor or nodule) from malignant and benign thyroid patients were compared.

Looked up from germline, CDR1 is PRHDT and CDR2 is FYEKMQ (reference sequence). The CDR3 contains 15 residues. The ends were cut back, 4 bases at V and 9 bases at J, with 21 bases in the middle. The chain joins TRBV13 to TRBJ1-1; no clear D. This sequence originates from a female donor with papillary thyroid cancer or a benign thyroid nodule (not recorded which). Some clones in this sample may be carry-over from other donors' samples. The sequencing input was blood. CDR3 region: CASSSGGVSSGKAFF. In nucleotides, the CDR3 is TGTGCCAGCAGCTCCGGCGGGGTCTCCTCAGGAAAAGCTTTCTTT.